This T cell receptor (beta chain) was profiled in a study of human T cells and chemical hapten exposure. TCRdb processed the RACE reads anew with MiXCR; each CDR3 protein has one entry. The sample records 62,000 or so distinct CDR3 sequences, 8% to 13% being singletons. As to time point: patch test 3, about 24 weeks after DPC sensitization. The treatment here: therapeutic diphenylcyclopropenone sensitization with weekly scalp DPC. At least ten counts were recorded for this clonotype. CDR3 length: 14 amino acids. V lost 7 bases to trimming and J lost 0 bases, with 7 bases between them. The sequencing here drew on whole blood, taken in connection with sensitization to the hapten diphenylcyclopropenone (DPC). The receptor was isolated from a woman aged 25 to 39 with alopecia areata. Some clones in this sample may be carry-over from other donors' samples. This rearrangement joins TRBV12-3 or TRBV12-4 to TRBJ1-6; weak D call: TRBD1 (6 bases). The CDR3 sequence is CASTDSSYNSPLHF. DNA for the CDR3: TGTGCCAGCACGGACAGCTCCTATAATTCACCCCTCCACTTT.